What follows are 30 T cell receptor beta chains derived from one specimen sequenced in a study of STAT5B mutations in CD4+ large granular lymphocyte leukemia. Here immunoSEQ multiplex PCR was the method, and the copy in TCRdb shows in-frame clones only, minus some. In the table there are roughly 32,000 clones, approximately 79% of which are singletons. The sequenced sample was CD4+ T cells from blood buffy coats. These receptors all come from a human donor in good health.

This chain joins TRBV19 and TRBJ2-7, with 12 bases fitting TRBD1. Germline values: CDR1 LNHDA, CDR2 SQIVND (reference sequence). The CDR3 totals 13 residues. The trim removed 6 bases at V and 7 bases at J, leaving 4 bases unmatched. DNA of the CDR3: TGTGCCAGTAGGGGACAGGGGGCGCTTGAGCAGTACTTC. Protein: CASRGQGALEQYF.

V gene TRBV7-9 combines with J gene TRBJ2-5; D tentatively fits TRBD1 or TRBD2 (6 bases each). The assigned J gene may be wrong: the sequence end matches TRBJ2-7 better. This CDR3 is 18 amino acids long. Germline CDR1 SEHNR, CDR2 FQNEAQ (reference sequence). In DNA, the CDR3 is TGTGCCAGCTCCAGGGGAGGCGGGACGCCCCCCCGTCCGGGCGAGCAGTACTTC. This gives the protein CASSRGGGTPPRPGEQYF.

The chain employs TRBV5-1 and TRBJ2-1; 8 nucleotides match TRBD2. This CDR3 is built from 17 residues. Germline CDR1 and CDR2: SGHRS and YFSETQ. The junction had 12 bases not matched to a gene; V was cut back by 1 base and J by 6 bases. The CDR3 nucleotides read TGCGCCAGCAGCTTGATTTCGGGAGGGCTGGGGCCCAATGAGCAGTTCTTC. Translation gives CASSLISGGLGPNEQFF.

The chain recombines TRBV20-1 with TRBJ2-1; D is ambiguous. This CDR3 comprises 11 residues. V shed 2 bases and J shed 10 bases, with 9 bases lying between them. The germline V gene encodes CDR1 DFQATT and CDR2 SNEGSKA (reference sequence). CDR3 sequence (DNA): TGCAGTGCTAGACTAGTTAGAGAGCAGTTCTTC. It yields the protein CSARLVREQFF.

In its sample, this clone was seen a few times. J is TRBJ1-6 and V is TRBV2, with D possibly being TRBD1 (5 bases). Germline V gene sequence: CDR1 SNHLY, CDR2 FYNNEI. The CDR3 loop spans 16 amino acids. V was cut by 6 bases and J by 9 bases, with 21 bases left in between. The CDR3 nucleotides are TGTGCCAGCAGGGGTAGTAGGGGAGCTGGGGGTTCACCCCTCCACTTT. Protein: CASRGSRGAGGSPLHF.

The CDR3 is CASSDAGGGQPQHF. The DNA of the CDR3 is TGTGCCAGCAGTGACGCAGGGGGTGGTCAGCCCCAGCATTTT. This chain connects TRBV6-1 to TRBJ1-5, with 7 bases fitting TRBD1. Germline-derived CDR1 and CDR2 are MNHNS and SASEGT. The trim removed 3 bases at V and 6 bases at J, leaving 5 bases unmatched. The CDR3 runs 14 residues.

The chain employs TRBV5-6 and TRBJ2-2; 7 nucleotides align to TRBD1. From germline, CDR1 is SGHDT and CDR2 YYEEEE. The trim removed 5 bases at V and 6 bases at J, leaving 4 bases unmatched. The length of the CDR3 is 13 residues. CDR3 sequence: CASRKTGSGELFF. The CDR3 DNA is TGTGCCAGCAGAAAGACAGGGTCCGGGGAGCTGTTTTTT.

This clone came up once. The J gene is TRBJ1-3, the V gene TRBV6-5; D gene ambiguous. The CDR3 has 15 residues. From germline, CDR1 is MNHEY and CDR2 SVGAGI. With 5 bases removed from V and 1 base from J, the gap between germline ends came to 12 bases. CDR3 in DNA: TGTGCCAGCAGTCCCCCCGGGAAATCTGGAAACACCATATATTTT. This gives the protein CASSPPGKSGNTIYF.

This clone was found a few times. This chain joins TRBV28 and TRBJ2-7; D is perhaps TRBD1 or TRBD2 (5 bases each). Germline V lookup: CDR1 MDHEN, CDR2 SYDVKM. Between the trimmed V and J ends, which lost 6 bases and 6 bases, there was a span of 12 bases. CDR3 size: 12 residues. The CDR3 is CASSLRESEQYF. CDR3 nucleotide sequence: TGTGCCAGCAGCCTCAGGGAGAGCGAGCAGTACTTC.

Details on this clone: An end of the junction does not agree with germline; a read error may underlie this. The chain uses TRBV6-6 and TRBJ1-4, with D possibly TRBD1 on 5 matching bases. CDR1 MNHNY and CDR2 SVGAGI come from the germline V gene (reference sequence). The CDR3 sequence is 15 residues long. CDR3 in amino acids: CASSVPGQKNGKLFF. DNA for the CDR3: TGTGCCAGCAGTGTACCAGGGCAGAAGAATGGAAAACTGTTTTTT.

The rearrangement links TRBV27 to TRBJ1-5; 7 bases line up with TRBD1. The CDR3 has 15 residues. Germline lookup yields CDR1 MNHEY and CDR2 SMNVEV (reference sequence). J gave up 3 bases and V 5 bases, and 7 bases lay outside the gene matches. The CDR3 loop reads CASSPQDRINQPQHF. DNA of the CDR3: TGTGCCAGCAGTCCCCAGGACAGGATCAATCAGCCCCAGCATTTT.

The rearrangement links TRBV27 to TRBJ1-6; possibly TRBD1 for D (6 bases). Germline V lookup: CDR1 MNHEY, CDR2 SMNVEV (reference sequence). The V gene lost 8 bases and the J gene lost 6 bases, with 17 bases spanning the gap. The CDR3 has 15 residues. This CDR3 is CASRPGQGSNSPLHF. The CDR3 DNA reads TGTGCCAGCCGACCGGGGCAGGGGAGTAATTCACCCCTCCACTTT.

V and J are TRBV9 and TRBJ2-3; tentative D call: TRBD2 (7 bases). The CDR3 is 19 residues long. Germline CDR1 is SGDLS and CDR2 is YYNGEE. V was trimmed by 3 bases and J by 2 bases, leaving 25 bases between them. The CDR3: CASSGPRDTGGRTTDTQYF. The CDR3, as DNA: TGTGCCAGCAGCGGACCCCGGGACACGGGAGGTCGGACCACAGATACGCAGTATTTT.

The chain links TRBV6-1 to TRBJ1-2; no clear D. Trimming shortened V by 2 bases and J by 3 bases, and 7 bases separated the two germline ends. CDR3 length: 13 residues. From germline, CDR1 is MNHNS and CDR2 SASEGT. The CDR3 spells CASSEYGYYGYTF. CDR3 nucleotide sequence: TGTGCCAGCAGTGAATATGGGTACTATGGCTACACCTTC.

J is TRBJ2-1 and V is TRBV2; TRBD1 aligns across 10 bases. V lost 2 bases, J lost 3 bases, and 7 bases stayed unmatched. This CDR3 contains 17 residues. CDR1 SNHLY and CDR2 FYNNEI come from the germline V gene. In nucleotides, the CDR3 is TGTGCCAGCAGTGAAACCGGGACAGGGGCGGGCTACAATGAGCAGTTCTTC. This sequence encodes CASSETGTGAGYNEQFF.

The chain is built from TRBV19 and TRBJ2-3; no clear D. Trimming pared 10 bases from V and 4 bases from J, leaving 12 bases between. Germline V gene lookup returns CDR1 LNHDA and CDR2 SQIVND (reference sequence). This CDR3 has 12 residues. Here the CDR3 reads CATDASADTQYF. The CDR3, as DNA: TGTGCCACCGACGCCTCGGCAGATACGCAGTATTTT.

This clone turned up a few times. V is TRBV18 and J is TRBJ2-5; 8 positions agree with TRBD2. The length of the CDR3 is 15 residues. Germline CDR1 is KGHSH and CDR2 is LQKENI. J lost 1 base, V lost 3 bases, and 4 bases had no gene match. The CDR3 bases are TGTGCCAGCTCACCCCTAGCGGGCACCCAAGAGACCCAGTACTTC. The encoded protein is CASSPLAGTQETQYF.

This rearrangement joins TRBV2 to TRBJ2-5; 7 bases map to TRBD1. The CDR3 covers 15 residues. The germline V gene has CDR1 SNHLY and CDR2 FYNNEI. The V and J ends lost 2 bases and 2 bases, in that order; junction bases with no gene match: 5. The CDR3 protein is CASSELLGQQETQYF. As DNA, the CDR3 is TGTGCCAGCAGTGAACTCTTGGGACAGCAAGAGACCCAGTACTTC.

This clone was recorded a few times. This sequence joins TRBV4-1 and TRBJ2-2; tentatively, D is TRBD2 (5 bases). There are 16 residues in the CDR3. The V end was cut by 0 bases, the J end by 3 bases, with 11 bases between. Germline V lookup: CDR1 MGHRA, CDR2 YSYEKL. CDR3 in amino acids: CASSQDTGRDTGELFF. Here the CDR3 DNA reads TGCGCCAGCAGCCAAGATACGGGAAGGGACACCGGGGAGCTGTTTTTT.

The CDR3 reads CASRPWTISYEQYF. In nucleotides, the CDR3 is TGTGCCAGCAGACCCTGGACCATCTCCTACGAGCAGTACTTC. This chain connects TRBV6-5 to TRBJ2-7, with D unresolved. The germline V gene has CDR1 MNHEY and CDR2 SVGAGI. V dropped 6 bases and J dropped 0 bases, with 12 bases sitting between them. The CDR3 sequence is 14 residues long.

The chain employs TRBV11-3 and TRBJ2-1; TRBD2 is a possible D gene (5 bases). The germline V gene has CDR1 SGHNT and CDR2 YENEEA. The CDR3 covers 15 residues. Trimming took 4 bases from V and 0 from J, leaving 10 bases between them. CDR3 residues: CASSSTISSYNEQFF. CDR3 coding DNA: TGTGCCAGCAGCTCGACTATAAGCTCCTACAATGAGCAGTTCTTC. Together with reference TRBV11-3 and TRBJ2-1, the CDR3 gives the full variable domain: EAGVVQSPRYKIIEKKQPVAFWCNPISGHNTLYWYLQNLGQGPELLIRYENEEAVDDSQLPKDRFSAERLKGVDSTLKIQPAELGDSAVYLCASSSTISSYNEQFFGPGTRLTVL.

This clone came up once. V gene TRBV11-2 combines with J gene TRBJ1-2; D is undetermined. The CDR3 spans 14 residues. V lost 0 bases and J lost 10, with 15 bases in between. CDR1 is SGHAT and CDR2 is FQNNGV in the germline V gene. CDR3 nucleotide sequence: TGTGCCAGCAGCTTAGATTCTCGGACCTCAGCCTACACCTTC. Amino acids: CASSLDSRTSAYTF. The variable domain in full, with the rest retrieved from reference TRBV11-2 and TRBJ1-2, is EAGVAQSPRYKIIEKRQSVAFWCNPISGHATLYWYQQILGQGPKLLIQFQNNGVVDDSQLPKDRFSAERLKGVDSTLKIQPAKLEDSAVYLCASSLDSRTSAYTFGSGTRLTVV.

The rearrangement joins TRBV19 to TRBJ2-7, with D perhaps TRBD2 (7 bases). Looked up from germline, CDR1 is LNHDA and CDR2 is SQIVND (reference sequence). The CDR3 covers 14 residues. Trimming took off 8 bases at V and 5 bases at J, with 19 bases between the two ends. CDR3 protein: CASSRTAGYHEQYF. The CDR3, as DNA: TGTGCCAGTTCCAGGACAGCGGGGTACCACGAGCAGTACTTC.

CDR3 nucleotides: TGTGCCAGCACCCAGGGGTATCAGCCCCAGCATTTT. The encoded protein is CASTQGYQPQHF. This chain joins TRBV6-1 and TRBJ1-5; weak D call: TRBD1 (6 bases). Germline V gives CDR1 MNHNS, CDR2 SASEGT. V lost 7 bases and J 5 bases, leaving 9 bases between the germline ends. The CDR3 spans 12 residues.

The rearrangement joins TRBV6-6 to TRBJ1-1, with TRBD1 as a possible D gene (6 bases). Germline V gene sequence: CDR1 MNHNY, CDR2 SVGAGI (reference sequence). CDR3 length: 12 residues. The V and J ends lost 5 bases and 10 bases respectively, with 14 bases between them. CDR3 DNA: TGTGCCAGCAGTGCTACAGGGCGGGGAGCTTTCTTT. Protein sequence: CASSATGRGAFF.

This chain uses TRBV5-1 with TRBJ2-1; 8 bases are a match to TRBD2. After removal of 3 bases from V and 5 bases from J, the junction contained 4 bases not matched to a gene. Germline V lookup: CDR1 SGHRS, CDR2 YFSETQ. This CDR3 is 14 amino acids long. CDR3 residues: CASSSGRVHNEQFF. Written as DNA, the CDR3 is TGCGCCAGCAGCTCCGGGAGGGTCCACAATGAGCAGTTCTTC.

In DNA, the CDR3 is TGTGCCAGTAGTCACGGTTCCTACGAGCAGTACTTC. It specifies CASSHGSYEQYF. The chain is built from TRBV19 and TRBJ2-7; the D is unclear. The V end was cut by 5 bases, the J end by 1 base, with 6 bases between. Germline values: CDR1 LNHDA, CDR2 SQIVND (reference sequence). The CDR3 is 12 amino acids.

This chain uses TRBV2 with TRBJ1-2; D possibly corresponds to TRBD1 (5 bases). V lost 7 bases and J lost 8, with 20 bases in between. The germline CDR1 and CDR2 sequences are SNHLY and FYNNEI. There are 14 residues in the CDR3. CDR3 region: CASIRTTTVNGYTF. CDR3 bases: TGTGCCAGCATACGGACAACCACCGTTAACGGCTACACCTTC.

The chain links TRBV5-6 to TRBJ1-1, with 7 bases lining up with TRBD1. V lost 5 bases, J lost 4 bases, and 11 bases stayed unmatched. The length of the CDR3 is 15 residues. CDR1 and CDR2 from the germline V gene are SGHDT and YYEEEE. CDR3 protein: CASRRVSTGFTEAFF. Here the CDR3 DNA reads TGTGCCAGCAGGCGGGTCTCGACAGGGTTCACTGAAGCTTTCTTT.

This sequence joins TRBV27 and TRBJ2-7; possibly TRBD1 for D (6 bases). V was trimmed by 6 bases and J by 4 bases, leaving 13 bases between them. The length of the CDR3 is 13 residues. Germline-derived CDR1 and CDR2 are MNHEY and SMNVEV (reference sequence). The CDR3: CASRLTGKYEQYF. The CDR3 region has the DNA TGTGCCAGCAGACTAACAGGGAAATACGAGCAGTACTTC.